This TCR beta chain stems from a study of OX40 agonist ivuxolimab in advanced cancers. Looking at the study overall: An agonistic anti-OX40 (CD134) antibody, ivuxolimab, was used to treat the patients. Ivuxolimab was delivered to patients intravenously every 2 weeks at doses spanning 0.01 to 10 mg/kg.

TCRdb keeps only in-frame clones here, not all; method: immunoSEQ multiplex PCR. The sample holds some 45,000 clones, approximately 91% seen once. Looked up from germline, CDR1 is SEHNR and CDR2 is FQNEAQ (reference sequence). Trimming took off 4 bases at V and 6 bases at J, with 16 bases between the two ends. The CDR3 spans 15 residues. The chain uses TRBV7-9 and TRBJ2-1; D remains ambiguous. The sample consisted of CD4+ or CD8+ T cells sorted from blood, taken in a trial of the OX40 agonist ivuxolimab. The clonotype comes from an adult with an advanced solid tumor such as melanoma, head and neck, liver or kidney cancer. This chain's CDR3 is CASSSTVQNFNEQFF. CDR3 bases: TGTGCCAGCAGCTCCACGGTACAGAACTTCAATGAGCAGTTCTTC.